The rows below give T cell receptor beta chains drawn from one sample of a study of T cell responses to AZD1222 COVID-19 vaccine. Assay used: immunoSEQ multiplex PCR; TCRdb lists only in-frame clones, some missing. The profile shows 180,000 or so clones, around 89% of them singletons. The sequences come from peripheral blood, collected 28 days after the second AZD1222 dose. All receptors derive from an adult who received the AZD1222 COVID-19 vaccine. CDR3s leave out the opening cysteine and the closing phenylalanine or tryptophan. The D gene is left open where the match is weak.

NA TRBJ2-5 TRBV16 ASSQSTVEETQY
NA TRBJ2-1 TRBV24-1 ATSDLGGSYNEQF
NA TRBJ1-2 TRBV11-2 ASSLDPGGTGYT
NA TRBJ1-5 TRBV28 ASSQGRYKEPQH
NA TRBJ2-7 TRBV7-2 ASRSLGGVYEQY
NA TRBJ2-2 TRBV6-4 ASTETSKGNTGELF
NA TRBJ1-2 TRBV10-3 AISDRDTSYSGYT
TRBD2 TRBJ2-7 TRBV19 ASSLRTSGSNSYEQY
NA TRBJ2-3 TRBV3-1/TRBV3-2 ASSPSGSAIFTQY
NA TRBJ1-3 TRBV2 ASSERGFGNTIY
NA TRBJ1-3 TRBV4-2 ASSQVDVNSGNTIY
TRBD1 TRBJ2-7 TRBV2 ATHRDREYEQY
NA TRBJ1-1 TRBV3-1/TRBV3-2 ASSHSDFNTEAF
NA TRBJ1-4 TRBV28 ASKEGSIIEKLF
NA TRBJ2-5 TRBV5-1 ASSPEWVETQY
TRBD1 TRBJ2-3 TRBV5-8 ASSADRGYTDTQY
TRBD1 TRBJ2-3 TRBV7-2 ASRPDRARDTQY
TRBD2 TRBJ2-7 TRBV5-5 ASSLEISGTHEQY
TRBD2 TRBJ2-5 TRBV7-9 ASSSGLAGVETQY
NA TRBJ2-3 TRBV5-1 ASSPEGDTQY
NA TRBJ2-7 TRBV7-9 ASSLRAYEGEQY
NA TRBJ2-7 TRBV27 ASKLGPYNFEQY
NA TRBJ2-3 TRBV27 ASSRTAHPPRGPDTQY
TRBD1 TRBJ1-2 TRBV28 ASGTGEYGYT
NA TRBJ2-5 TRBV5-1 AGSNSPGQETQY
TRBD1 TRBJ2-7 TRBV19 ASRTGQSYEQY
NA TRBJ2-1 TRBV11-1 ASSPRLVLNNEQF
NA TRBJ2-5 TRBV7-3 ASGKGGQETQY
NA TRBJ1-5 TRBV28 ASSSPGADSNQPQH
NA TRBJ2-1 TRBV5-1 ASSLATSSYNEQF
TRBD1 TRBJ1-4 TRBV19 ASSGTAATNEKLF
NA TRBJ2-1 TRBV24-1 ATSDWGSGPMSGEQF
TRBD2 TRBJ2-1 TRBV7-3 ASSFTGTSSDEQF
TRBD1 TRBJ1-2 TRBV27 ASYGRGLGYT
TRBD2 TRBJ2-5 TRBV5-1 ASSPAGGTQETQY
NA TRBJ2-1 TRBV12-2 ASRLLRASGSSDDNEQF
TRBD2 TRBJ2-1 TRBV27 ASNAGTSGNNEQF